The clone carrying this TCR beta chain has only a few counts. Its antigen is unknown. Assay: immunoSEQ multiplex PCR; the TCRdb copy retains only in-frame clones and omits some. The sample includes 50,000 to 70,000 clones, 80% to 90% of them seen just once. The data were obtained in a study of OX40 agonist ivuxolimab in advanced cancers. Study-level information: Ivuxolimab, an agonistic anti-OX40 (CD134) antibody, was given to patients. Patients enrolled in dose escalation were diagnosed with hepatocellular carcinoma, melanoma, renal cell or head and neck cancer. Patients received ivuxolimab, an intravenous treatment, every 2 weeks at 0.01 to 10 mg/kg.

Study outcomes and limitations: Low normalized T-cell clonal expansion was additionally recorded for some nonresponders.

This sequence originates from an adult with an advanced solid tumor such as melanoma, head and neck, liver or kidney cancer. Sample: CD4+ or CD8+ T cells sorted from blood, taken in a trial of the OX40 agonist ivuxolimab.

The CDR3 DNA reads as TGTGCCAGCAGTCAGATAGCGGGGTCCTACGAGCAGTACTTC. It yields the protein CASSQIAGSYEQYF. This sequence joins TRBV6-6 and TRBJ2-7; 8 nucleotides match TRBD2. CDR1 MNHNY and CDR2 SVGAGI come from the germline V gene (reference sequence). The CDR3 consists of 14 residues. The V and J ends lost 5 bases and 1 base, in that order; junction bases with no gene match: 4.